This T cell receptor beta chain was recovered during a study of T-cell memory formation after mild COVID-19. Overall study: TCR clusters mostly belonged to single donors. Findings and limits, study-wide: Second-wave clones that peaked on day 37 lacked confirmed SARS-CoV-2 specificity. Cross-reactive memory apparently joined, as some responding clones appeared in pre-infection memory. Contracting CD4+ clones sat mainly in CM and EM; CD8+ in EMRA.

MiXCR, run by TCRdb on the 5' RACE reads, gives a single entry per CDR3 protein. The sample has 350,000 to 450,000 distinct CDR3 sequences; more than 20% are singletons. The V end lost 5 bases, the J end lost 10 bases, and 20 bases lay between the germline ends. The CDR3 covers 14 residues. Germline CDR1 reads SGHAT; CDR2 reads FQNNGV. This clonotype was seen just once. The target antigen is unknown. The source is an adult woman who had mild COVID-19 (a few samples of this study predate the infection). Cell type and time point are not known. The chain has TRBV11-2 and TRBJ1-1; D is undetermined. Source material: PBMCs or a T cell subset sorted from them (not recorded which). The CDR3 DNA sequence: TGTGCCAGCAGCCAAACAAAAGAGGCAAAGGGAGCTTTCTTT. This codes for CASSQTKEAKGAFF.